The clone carrying this T cell receptor beta chain was recorded a few times. Its target is not known. Each CDR3 protein is one row after TCRdb ran MiXCR on the reads. The sample contains roughly 170,000 distinct CDR3 sequences, roughly a fifth of which appear only once. This record belongs to a study of T cell repertoires in cytomegalovirus infection. The germline CDR1 and CDR2 sequences are SGHTA and FQGNSA. The CDR3 sequence is 14 residues long. Trimming stripped 5 bases from V and 8 bases from J, with 15 bases between. The sequences come from CD8+ T cells from cultured PBMCs, collected from culture after CMV antigen stimulation. This chain connects TRBV7-2 to TRBJ1-4; a possible D gene is TRBD1 (6 bases). The clonotype comes from a human donor in good health (CMV status not recorded). Some clones in this sample may be carry-over from other donors' samples. Written as DNA, the CDR3 is TGTGCCAGCAGCCCCCGGCCAGGGGTGGAAAAACTGTTTTTT. This sequence encodes CASSPRPGVEKLFF.